This T cell receptor (beta chain) appears in the sequencing data of a study of T cell changes during pregnancy in multiple sclerosis. The ends were cut back, 4 bases at V and 7 bases at J, with 14 bases in the middle. The CDR3 consists of 13 residues. CDR1 is MNHEY and CDR2 is SVGAGI in the germline V gene. Repertoires were generated with immunoSEQ multiplex PCR, while TCRdb's copy carries only in-frame clones and drops some. The sample contains some 31,000 clones, about 89% of which appear only once. The chain employs TRBV6-5 and TRBJ2-7; D possibly corresponds to TRBD2 (5 bases). The TCR originated in a female donor with multiple sclerosis, enrolled in a pregnancy study. The specimen was CD8+ T cells from peripheral blood mononuclear cells, collected in the second trimester of pregnancy. The CDR3 region has the DNA TGTGCCAGCAGTTCCTCCAGGTCGGGAGAGCAGTACTTC. It codes for CASSSSRSGEQYF.